This is a list of T cell receptor beta chains from one sample in a study of blood T cell repertoires in COVID-19. TCRdb's copy holds only in-frame clones and misses some; the assay was immunoSEQ multiplex PCR. The sample has 300,000 or so clones, about 88% seen once. The sample consisted of PBMCs or T cells enriched from blood (not recorded which). Receptors were obtained from a woman younger than 45 who had recovered from COVID-19. The CDR3 runs from the conserved cysteine through the conserved F or W. A D gene is named only where the DNA matches it firmly. Size is omitted from some rows. Given values are once, few, many or a class for expanded clones.

TRBD1	TRBV7-8	.	TRBJ1-4	TGTGCCAGCAGCTTTCAGACAGGGCAGGAAAAACTGTTTTTT	CASSFQTGQEKLFF
.	TRBV10-3	.	TRBJ1-2	TGTGCCATCAGTGAGGAACCTGGTCAGGGCGATGGCTACACCTTC	CAISEEPGQGDGYTF
TRBD2	TRBV24-1	.	TRBJ2-1	TGTGCCACCAGTGGCCCGACTAGCGGGGGTTACCAAAACAATGAGCAGTTCTTC	CATSGPTSGGYQNNEQFF
.	TRBV30	.	TRBJ2-5	TGTGCCTGGAGTCGGAAGGCGTCGGGCGGGGAGACCCAGTACTTC	CAWSRKASGGETQYF
.	TRBV5-1	.	TRBJ1-3	TGCGCCAGCAGCTTTGACTCGCAGGGGATTGGAAACACCATATATTTT	CASSFDSQGIGNTIYF
.	TRBV18	once	TRBJ2-1	TGTGCCAGCTCTGATAGCGCCTACAATGAGCAGTTCTTC	CASSDSAYNEQFF
TRBD1	TRBV5-5	.	TRBJ1-5	TGTGCCAGCAGCTTGGAGACAGGGGGGTATCAGCCCCAGCATTTT	CASSLETGGYQPQHF
TRBD1	TRBV5-1	.	TRBJ1-4	TGCGCCAGCAGCCGGACAGGTGGTAATGAAAAACTGTTTTTT	CASSRTGGNEKLFF
.	TRBV7-2	.	TRBJ2-3	TGTGCCAGCAGCCTACGTGGACAGACCCTAAGCACAGATACGCAGTATTTT	CASSLRGQTLSTDTQYF
.	TRBV19	.	TRBJ1-2	TGTGCCAGTAGTATAGCTGGGGGGTACAACTATGGCTACACCTTC	CASSIAGGYNYGYTF
TRBD2	TRBV13	.	TRBJ2-5	TGTGCCAGCAGCCCGTGGGGCGGGGGGGCCCCAGAGACCCAGTACTTC	CASSPWGGGAPETQYF
.	TRBV7-9	.	TRBJ1-2	TGTGCCAGCAGCTTGAGTGGTGACTATGGCTACACCTTC	CASSLSGDYGYTF
.	TRBV5-6	.	TRBJ2-7	TGTGCCAGCAGCTTGGCGGCAGGGAGGGAGCAGTACTTC	CASSLAAGREQYF
.	TRBV11-2	.	TRBJ2-4	TGTGCCAGCAGCTTAGGAGCGGTGGCGGGGACCCGTACCAAAAACATTCAGTACTTC	CASSLGAVAGTRTKNIQYF
TRBD2	TRBV4-2	.	TRBJ2-4	TGTGCCAGCAGCCAACTAATGACTAGCGGGGGGGTATCGGCCAAAAACATTCAGTACTTC	CASSQLMTSGGVSAKNIQYF
TRBD1	TRBV3-1/TRBV3-2	.	TRBJ1-1	TGTGCCAGCAGCCAAGATCAGGGGGGAGCTTTCTTT	CASSQDQGGAFF
TRBD1	TRBV5-5	once	TRBJ1-2	TGTGCCAGCAGCTTGGGGGTAGGACAGGCCAGCTATGGCTACACCTTC	CASSLGVGQASYGYTF
.	TRBV29-1	.	TRBJ2-3	TGCAGCGTTGGGTTGAGGGCAAGTCGGGAAGATACGCAGTATTTT	CSVGLRASREDTQYF
TRBD1	TRBV14	.	TRBJ1-6	TGTGCCAGCAGGCCCCAAATAGGGGGCTCACCCCTCCACTTT	CASRPQIGGSPLHF
TRBD1	TRBV6-1	.	TRBJ1-4	TGTGCCAGCGGTGGGGACAGGGGCTTATCCGGGGAAAAACTGTTTTTT	CASGGDRGLSGEKLFF
.	TRBV6-1	.	TRBJ1-5	TGTGCCAGCAGTGAAGTTAGACAGATGGAAGGTCAGCCCCAGCATTTT	CASSEVRQMEGQPQHF
.	TRBV11-2	.	TRBJ1-6	TGTGCCAGCAGGGGGGGTAGTTCACCCCTCCACTTT	CASRGGSSPLHF
TRBD1	TRBV4-1	.	TRBJ2-6	TGCGCCAGCAGCCAAGATCCCCGCGCGACAGGGACGGCTGGGGCCAACGTCCTGACTTTC	CASSQDPRATGTAGANVLTF
TRBD2	TRBV12-5	.	TRBJ2-1	TGTGCTAGTGGTTTGGTAACTAGCGGGGGCCCCACCTACAATGAGCAGTTCTTC	CASGLVTSGGPTYNEQFF
.	TRBV27	.	TRBJ2-2	TGTGCCAGCAGTATGGGGGGGCCGGGCACCGGGGAGCTGTTTTTT	CASSMGGPGTGELFF
TRBD1	TRBV24-1	.	TRBJ1-1	TGTGCCACCAGTGACGACAGGGGAACTGAAGCTTTCTTT	CATSDDRGTEAFF
TRBD1	TRBV11-2	.	TRBJ1-1	TGTGCCAGCAGCTCGAGGACAGGGGGCAACGGTGAAGCTTTCTTT	CASSSRTGGNGEAFF
.	TRBV6-1	few	TRBJ1-2	TGTGCCAGCAGTGAATGGAATCGGGACAAAACAAACTATGGCTACACCTTC	CASSEWNRDKTNYGYTF
TRBD1	TRBV27	once	TRBJ1-2	TGTGCCAGCAGTTTCAGCACCAGGGGACAGACCCTCTATGGCTACACCTTC	CASSFSTRGQTLYGYTF
.	TRBV5-6	.	TRBJ1-2	TGTGCCAGCAGCTTGGGCGGCGGGATTTACACCTTC	CASSLGGGIYTF
TRBD2	TRBV15	.	TRBJ2-3	TGTGCCACCAGCAGAGCCCAGACTAGCGGAGAACGCACAGATACGCAGTATTTT	CATSRAQTSGERTDTQYF
.	TRBV18	.	TRBJ2-7	TGTGCCAGCTCACCACTCGTGCAGGGGCCCTACGAGCAGTACTTC	CASSPLVQGPYEQYF
TRBD1	TRBV2	.	TRBJ1-4	TGTGCCAGCAGTAAGACAGGGACTAATGAAAAACTGTTTTTT	CASSKTGTNEKLFF
TRBD1	TRBV3-1/TRBV3-2	.	TRBJ2-7	TGTGCCAGCAGCCATACAGGGGTGGGGGAGCAGTACTTC	CASSHTGVGEQYF
.	TRBV2	.	TRBJ2-3	TGTGCCAGCAGCCCTCCCTTCACAGATACGCAGTATTTT	CASSPPFTDTQYF
TRBD1	TRBV18	.	TRBJ2-7	TGTGCCAGCTCACCAGGGACAGGGGATTACTACGAGCAGTACTTC	CASSPGTGDYYEQYF
.	TRBV3-1/TRBV3-2	.	TRBJ1-1	TGTGCCAGCAGCCAAGGGACAGCTGGAAGGTCAGCTTTCTTT	CASSQGTAGRSAFF
TRBD1	TRBV27	.	TRBJ2-2	TGTGCCAGCAGCTGGAGGGGGACAGGGGACGCGGGGGAGCTGTTTTTT	CASSWRGTGDAGELFF
TRBD2	TRBV6-1	.	TRBJ2-1	TGTGCCAGCAGTGTAGCGGGGGGGCCTTTTGAGCAGTTCTTC	CASSVAGGPFEQFF
.	TRBV5-6	.	TRBJ2-7	TGTGCCAGCAGCTTGGGTCGAGCGTACGAGCAGTACTTC	CASSLGRAYEQYF
.	TRBV6-6	.	TRBJ1-5	TGTGCCAGCACCTCTTGGGGGGGGCAGGGCAATCAGCCCCAGCATTTT	CASTSWGGQGNQPQHF